This T cell receptor beta chain was observed in a study of blood T cell repertoires in COVID-19. V was cut by 7 bases and J by 4 bases, with 13 bases left in between. This CDR3 has 13 residues. The repertoire was sequenced with immunoSEQ multiplex PCR; TCRdb's copy has only in-frame clones and lacks some. The sample lists 100,000 to 150,000 clones; around 76% were seen once. This clone was observed a few times. Source material: peripheral blood. This receptor was taken from a man older than 75 with COVID-19, enrolled during active disease. The chain joins TRBV12-3 or TRBV12-4 to TRBJ1-1, with TRBD1 as a possible D gene (6 bases). CDR3 bases: TGTGCCAGCACGGGGGGCAGGAGCACTGAAGCTTTCTTT. It yields the protein CASTGGRSTEAFF.